This T cell receptor (beta chain) was found in a study of cytomegalovirus exposure and HLA in healthy donors. Whole-study results and caveats: DRB1 showed the most TCR associations and HLA-C the fewest in a later analysis, as rates varied by HLA locus. TCR beta sequences reportedly predicted most subjects' HLA-A and HLA-B alleles accurately.

The CDR3 has 14 residues. The V and J ends lost 6 bases and 13 bases respectively, with 25 bases between them. CDR1 is SGHRS and CDR2 is YFSETQ in the germline V gene. A multiplex PCR was run with 60 Vbeta primers and 13 Jbeta primers. The data were produced by immunoSEQ multiplex PCR, yet TCRdb's version contains in-frame clones alone and is incomplete. The sample contains about 160,000 clones, about 65% of which appear only once. As for this clone: The target antigen is unknown.

The sequence came from a man aged 40-49 years in good health and CMV-seropositive. Sequences were obtained from PBMCs. V and J are TRBV5-1 and TRBJ1-2, with D possibly being TRBD1 (5 bases). CDR3 DNA: TGCGCCAGCAAAATAGCATCGACAGCTGCTCTGAGCACCTTC. It is translated as CASKIASTAALSTF.